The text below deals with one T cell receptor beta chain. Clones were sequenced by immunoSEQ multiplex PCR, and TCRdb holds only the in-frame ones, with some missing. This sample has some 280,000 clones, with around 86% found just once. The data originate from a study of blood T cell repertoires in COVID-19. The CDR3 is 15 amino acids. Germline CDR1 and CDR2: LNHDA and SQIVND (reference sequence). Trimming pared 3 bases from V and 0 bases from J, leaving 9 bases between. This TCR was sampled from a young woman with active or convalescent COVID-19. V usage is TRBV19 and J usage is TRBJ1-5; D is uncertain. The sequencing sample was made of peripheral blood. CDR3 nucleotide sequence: TGTGCCAGTAGTATGGGAGCTTATAGCAATCAGCCCCAGCATTTT. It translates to CASSMGAYSNQPQHF.